The clone carrying this T cell receptor (beta chain) was detected many times. Its specificity is not known. This CDR3 comprises 13 residues. V shed 2 bases, J shed 7 bases, and the junction held 6 bases outside the gene matches. CDR1 and CDR2 from the germline V gene are SQVTM and ANQGSEA. The data originate from a study of T-cell reconstitution after alpha-beta-depleted transplantation in children. Using unique molecular identifiers, the investigators prepared the TCRbeta library. TCRdb independently ran MiXCR on the PCR reads; one entry per CDR3 protein. The sample yields about 980,000 distinct CDR3 sequences, about 26% seen once. Study findings and constraints: At the one-year point after transplant, T-cell counts and TCRbeta diversity were found to come mostly from T cells that had been newly produced. After transplant, high TCRbeta diversity at day 60 in some patients arose from surviving recipient T cells and thymic progenitors. The origin of alpha-beta T cells about two months after transplant was reportedly several hundred expanded graft clones.

This TCR came from a boy under two years old who had a stem cell transplant for SCID, so the T cells may come from the graft donor. The genes are TRBV29-1 and TRBJ2-3, with 7 positions matching TRBD1. The material was PBMCs, mostly from graft donor cells, obtained 360 days after TCRalphabeta/CD19-depleted stem cell transplant. CDR3 in DNA: TGCAGCGTTGAAACCGACAGGGCAAATACGCAGTATTTT. Translated, it gives CSVETDRANTQYF.